The rows below give T cell receptor beta chains drawn from one sample of a study of blood T cell repertoires in COVID-19. Data came from immunoSEQ multiplex PCR; TCRdb stores just in-frame clones and leaves some out. The top ten hold 9.5% to 15% of the sample, which has roughly 90,000 clones, approximately 85% seen once. The sample consisted of peripheral blood. Every receptor here comes from a human donor in a cohort sampled during active COVID-19. Both conserved end residues are part of each CDR3. A D gene is named only where the DNA matches it firmly. Clone size appears in some rows only: once, few, many, or a class for an expanded clone.

>few|TRBJ2-7|TRBV2|-
TGTGCCAGCAGTTCTCTAACAGGGCCCCGTTACGAGCAGTACTTC
CASSSLTGPRYEQYF
>-|TRBJ1-5|TRBV2|-
TGTGCCAGCAGAGGACAGCTCAATCAGCCCCAGCATTTT
CASRGQLNQPQHF
>once|TRBJ2-1|TRBV9|TRBD2
TGTGCCAGCAGCGTAGGCGGGGGCTCCTACAATGAGCAGTTCTTC
CASSVGGGSYNEQFF
>-|TRBJ2-7|TRBV19|TRBD1
TGTGCCACCTCCGGACAGGTCAGCTCCTACGAGCAGTACTTC
CATSGQVSSYEQYF
>-|TRBJ2-7|TRBV19|TRBD1
TGTGCCAGTAGTATAACCGGACAGGGTTACGAGCAGTACTTC
CASSITGQGYEQYF
>-|TRBJ2-1|TRBV6-2/TRBV6-3|-
TGTGCCAGCAGTCGGGACGCGGGGAAGAATGAGCAGTTCTTC
CASSRDAGKNEQFF
>-|TRBJ1-6|TRBV7-3|-
TGTGCCAGCAGCTTAACGGGGGACAAGGTTAATTCACCCCTCCACTTT
CASSLTGDKVNSPLHF
>-|TRBJ2-3|TRBV19|-
TGTGCCAGTAGTCCACGGGGGTTGGGGGGAGATACGCAGTATTTT
CASSPRGLGGDTQYF
>-|TRBJ2-3|TRBV2|TRBD1
TGTGCCAGCAGGCCGGGACAGGCGGCAGATACGCAGTATTTT
CASRPGQAADTQYF
>-|TRBJ1-2|TRBV5-8|-
TGTGCCAGCAGCCTCCGGTGGGGCACCGGCTATGGCTACACCTTC
CASSLRWGTGYGYTF
>-|TRBJ2-7|TRBV24-1|TRBD2
TGTGCCACCGGTAGCGGGAGCTCCTACGAGCAGTACTTC
CATGSGSSYEQYF
>-|TRBJ1-5|TRBV2|TRBD1
TGTGCCAGCGGACAGGGCCGGAATCAGCCCCAGCATTTT
CASGQGRNQPQHF
>-|TRBJ2-7|TRBV12-2|-
TGTGCAAGTCGCAACCAACCCGAAACAGGAACATCCCTCTACGAGCAGTACTTC
CASRNQPETGTSLYEQYF
>-|TRBJ1-1|TRBV19|TRBD1
TGTGCCAGTAGTTCCTCAGGGGGCGCGAACACTGAAGCTTTCTTT
CASSSSGGANTEAFF
>-|TRBJ2-1|TRBV4-2|TRBD2
TGTGCCAGCAGCCAAGTCCCCCAACTAGCGGGAGCCGGGAATGAGCAGTTCTTC
CASSQVPQLAGAGNEQFF
>-|TRBJ2-1|TRBV7-2|-
TGTGCCAGCAGCTTCGGAGGGGGAGGGCTCAATGAGCAGTTCTTC
CASSFGGGGLNEQFF
>-|TRBJ2-3|TRBV10-3|TRBD1
TGTGCCATCAGGGATGGACAGGGGGGAGATACGCAGTATTTT
CAIRDGQGGDTQYF
>-|TRBJ2-1|TRBV6-2/TRBV6-3|TRBD1
TGTGCCAGCAGTTACGACGTCGGACAGGGGGCCTATGAGCAGTTCTTC
CASSYDVGQGAYEQFF
>-|TRBJ2-6|TRBV5-4|TRBD1
TGTGCCAGCAGCGGCACAGGGGTAGGGGCCAACGTCCTGACTTTC
CASSGTGVGANVLTF
>-|TRBJ2-2|TRBV5-4|-
TGTGCCAGCAGCTTTTTAGCGACCGGGGAGCTGTTTTTT
CASSFLATGELFF
>-|TRBJ1-2|TRBV3-1/TRBV3-2|TRBD1
TGTGCCAGCAGCCAAGACCGACAGGGGGAGGATGGCTACACCTTC
CASSQDRQGEDGYTF
>-|TRBJ2-1|TRBV19|TRBD2
TGTGCCAGTAGCCCTAGGGACTACCTTGGGGGTGAGCAGTTCTTC
CASSPRDYLGGEQFF
>-|TRBJ2-5|TRBV2|-
TGTGCCAGCAGTGTAGAGCAGGCTCAAGAGACCCAGTACTTC
CASSVEQAQETQYF
>-|TRBJ1-5|TRBV27|-
TGTGCCAGCAGTTCCAGGGGATCTAGCAATCAGCCCCAGCATTTT
CASSSRGSSNQPQHF
>-|TRBJ1-4|TRBV7-8|-
TGTGCCAGCAGCTTAGTAGGGACACCGGGATTCACTAATGAAAAACTGTTTTTT
CASSLVGTPGFTNEKLFF
>once|TRBJ2-7|TRBV5-4|-
TGTGCCAGCAGCTTAGGGACTTCCTATACCTACGAGCAGTACTTC
CASSLGTSYTYEQYF
>-|TRBJ2-1|TRBV28|-
TGTGCCAGCAGTTTGGTTCAGTCCTCTTACAATGAGCAGTTCTTC
CASSLVQSSYNEQFF
>once|TRBJ1-2|TRBV12-3/TRBV12-4|-
TGTGCCAGCAGTTTATCCCGGAACTATGGCTACACCTTC
CASSLSRNYGYTF
>-|TRBJ2-3|TRBV10-3|TRBD2
TGTGCCCCCACTCGTTTAAGCGGGAGACGCCCCGCAGATACGCAGTATTTT
CAPTRLSGRRPADTQYF
>-|TRBJ1-6|TRBV30|-
TGTGCCTGGACCCTCGGGTCACCCCTCCACTTT
CAWTLGSPLHF
>-|TRBJ2-7|TRBV19|-
TGTGCCAGTAGTGACCGGAGGTCCTACGAGCAGTACTTC
CASSDRRSYEQYF
>-|TRBJ2-3|TRBV5-4|TRBD2
TGTGCCACCCTTCCCCGGACTAGCGGGGCACCTAGCACAGATACGCAGTATTTT
CATLPRTSGAPSTDTQYF
>-|TRBJ2-7|TRBV18|TRBD1
TGTGCCAGCTCCGTACGGGACAGGGGGCTCAACGAGCAGTACTTC
CASSVRDRGLNEQYF
>-|TRBJ2-5|TRBV28|TRBD2
TGTGCCAGCAGTTATAGCGGGAGGGAGACCCAGTACTTC
CASSYSGRETQYF
>-|TRBJ2-1|TRBV29-1|TRBD2
TGCAGCGCCGTTCCTTCCCTTGTAGGGGAGGGCCAGGGTAATGAGCAGTTCTTC
CSAVPSLVGEGQGNEQFF
>-|TRBJ2-3|TRBV5-1|TRBD1
TGCGCCAGCAGCCTTCACAGGGGGCAATTAGATACGCAGTATTTT
CASSLHRGQLDTQYF
>-|TRBJ1-1|TRBV5-1|-
TGCGCCAGCAGCTTACCAGGGAACACTGAAGCTTTCTTT
CASSLPGNTEAFF
>-|TRBJ1-1|TRBV6-2/TRBV6-3|-
TGTGCCAGCAGCCCCCACAGCCTGAACACTGAAGCTTTCTTT
CASSPHSLNTEAFF
>-|TRBJ2-1|TRBV30|TRBD2
TGTGCCTGGAGTGCGCGACTAGCGGGAAACAATGAGCAGTTCTTC
CAWSARLAGNNEQFF
>few|TRBJ2-7|TRBV2|TRBD2
TGTGCCAGCAGTGAGTCCCCTGCGGGGGGGCGAGCCGAGCAGTACTTC
CASSESPAGGRAEQYF
>-|TRBJ2-1|TRBV5-1|TRBD1
TGCGCCAGCAGCTCCTCAACCGGGACAGGGTTTGGCAATGAGCAGTTCTTC
CASSSSTGTGFGNEQFF
>-|TRBJ1-3|TRBV21-1|-
TGTGCCAGCAGCCCGACACGACGCAACTCTGGAAACACCATATATTTT
CASSPTRRNSGNTIYF
>once|TRBJ1-2|TRBV2|-
TGTGCCAGCAGCCGAGACAGTTACCCTAACTATGGCTACACCTTC
CASSRDSYPNYGYTF
>-|TRBJ2-3|TRBV7-8|TRBD2
TGTGCCAGCAGCCCGCTAGCGGGGGGGAGCACAGATACGCAGTATTTT
CASSPLAGGSTDTQYF
>-|TRBJ1-2|TRBV2|-
TGTGCCAGCACCTATGCCTATGGCTACACCTTC
CASTYAYGYTF
>-|TRBJ2-3|TRBV18|-
TGTGCCAGCTCACCCCTCTCGTCCACAGATACGCAGTATTTT
CASSPLSSTDTQYF
>once|TRBJ1-2|TRBV19|TRBD1
TGTGCCAGTAGTATCGTCCCCGGGACAGTCTATGGCTACACCTTC
CASSIVPGTVYGYTF
>-|TRBJ1-4|TRBV19|-
TGTGCCACGTCTCCGGGAGCTAATGAAAAACTGTTTTTT
CATSPGANEKLFF